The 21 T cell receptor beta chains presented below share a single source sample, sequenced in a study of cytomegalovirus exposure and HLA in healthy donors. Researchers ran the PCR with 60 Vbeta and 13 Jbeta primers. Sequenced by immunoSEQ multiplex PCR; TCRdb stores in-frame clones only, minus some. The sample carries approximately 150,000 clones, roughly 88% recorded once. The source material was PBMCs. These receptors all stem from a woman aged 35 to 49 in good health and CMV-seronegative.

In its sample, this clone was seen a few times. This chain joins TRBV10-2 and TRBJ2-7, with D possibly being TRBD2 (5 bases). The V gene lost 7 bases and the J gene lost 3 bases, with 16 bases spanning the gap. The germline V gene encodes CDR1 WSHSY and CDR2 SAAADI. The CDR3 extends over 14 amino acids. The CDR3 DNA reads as TGCGCCAGCACTCGCCATAGCGACAACTACGAGCAGTACTTC. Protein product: CASTRHSDNYEQYF.

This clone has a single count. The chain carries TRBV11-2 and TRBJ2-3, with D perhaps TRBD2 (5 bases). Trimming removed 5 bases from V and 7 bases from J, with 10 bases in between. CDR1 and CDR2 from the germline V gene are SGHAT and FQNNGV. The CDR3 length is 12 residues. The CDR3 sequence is CASSPADYTQYF. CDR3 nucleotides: TGTGCCAGCAGCCCAGCGGATTATACGCAGTATTTT.

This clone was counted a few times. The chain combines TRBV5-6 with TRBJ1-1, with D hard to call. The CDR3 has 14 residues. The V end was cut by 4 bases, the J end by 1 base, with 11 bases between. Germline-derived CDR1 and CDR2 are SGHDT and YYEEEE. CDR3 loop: CASSQLGWNTEAFF. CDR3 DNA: TGTGCCAGCAGCCAACTCGGGTGGAACACTGAAGCTTTCTTT.

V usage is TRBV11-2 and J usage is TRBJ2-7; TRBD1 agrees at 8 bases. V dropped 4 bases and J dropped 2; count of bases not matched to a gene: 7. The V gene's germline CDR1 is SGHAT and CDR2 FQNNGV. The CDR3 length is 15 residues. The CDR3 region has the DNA TGTGCCAGCAGCTCATACCGGGACAGGACCTACGAGCAGTACTTC. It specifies CASSSYRDRTYEQYF.

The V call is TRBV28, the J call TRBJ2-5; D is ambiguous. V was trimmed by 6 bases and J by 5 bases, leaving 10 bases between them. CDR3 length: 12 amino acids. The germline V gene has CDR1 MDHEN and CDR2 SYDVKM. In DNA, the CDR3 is TGTGCCAGCAGGAAAACTACGGAGACCCAGTACTTC. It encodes CASRKTTETQYF. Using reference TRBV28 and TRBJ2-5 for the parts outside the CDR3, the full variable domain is DVKVTQSSRYLVKRTGEKVFLECVQDMDHENMFWYRQDPGLGLRLIYFSYDVKMKEKGDIPEGYSVSREKKERFSLILESASTNQTSMYLCASRKTTETQYFGPGTRLLVL.

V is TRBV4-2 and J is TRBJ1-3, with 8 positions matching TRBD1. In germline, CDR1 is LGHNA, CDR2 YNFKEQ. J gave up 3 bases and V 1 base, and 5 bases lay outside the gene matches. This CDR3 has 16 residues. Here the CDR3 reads CASSQATGAGGNTIYF. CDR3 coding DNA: TGTGCCAGCAGCCAAGCGACAGGGGCAGGTGGAAACACCATATATTTT.

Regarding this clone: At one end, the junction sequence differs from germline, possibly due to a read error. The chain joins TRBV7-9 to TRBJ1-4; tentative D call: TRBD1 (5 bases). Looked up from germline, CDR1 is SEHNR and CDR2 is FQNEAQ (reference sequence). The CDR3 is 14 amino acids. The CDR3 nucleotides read TGTTCCAGCAGCCCTAGCGGGGGAAGGGAAAAACTGTTTTTT. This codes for CSSSPSGGREKLFF.

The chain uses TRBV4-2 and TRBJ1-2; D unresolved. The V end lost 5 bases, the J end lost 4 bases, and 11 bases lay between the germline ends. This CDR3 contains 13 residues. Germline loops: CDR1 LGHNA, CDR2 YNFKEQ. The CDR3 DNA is TGTGCCAGCAGCGGGAGTAACGTCTATGGCTACACCTTC. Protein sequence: CASSGSNVYGYTF.

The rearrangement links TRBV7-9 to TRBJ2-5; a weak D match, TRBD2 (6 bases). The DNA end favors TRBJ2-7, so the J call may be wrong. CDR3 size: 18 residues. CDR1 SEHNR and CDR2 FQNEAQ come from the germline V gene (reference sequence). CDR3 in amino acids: CASSHLPGGETLSYEQYF. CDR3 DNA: TGTGCCAGCAGCCACCTGCCCGGCGGGGAAACCCTCTCCTACGAGCAGTACTTC.

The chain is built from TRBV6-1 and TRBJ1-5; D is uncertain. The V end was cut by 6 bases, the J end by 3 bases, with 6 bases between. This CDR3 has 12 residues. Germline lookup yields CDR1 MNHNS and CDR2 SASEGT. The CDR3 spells CASSPTNQPQHF. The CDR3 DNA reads TGTGCCAGCAGCCCTACCAATCAGCCCCAGCATTTT.

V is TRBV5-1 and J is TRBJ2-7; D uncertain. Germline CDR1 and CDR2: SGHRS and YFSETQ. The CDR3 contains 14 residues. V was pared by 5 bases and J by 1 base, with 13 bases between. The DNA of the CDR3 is TGCGCCAGCAGTAGGCCTAGTGGATCCTACGAGCAGTACTTC. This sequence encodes CASSRPSGSYEQYF. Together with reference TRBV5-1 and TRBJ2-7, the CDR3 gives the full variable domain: KAGVTQTPRYLIKTRGQQVTLSCSPISGHRSVSWYQQTPGQGLQFLFEYFSETQRNKGNFPGRFSGRQFSNSRSEMNVSTLELGDSALYLCASSRPSGSYEQYFGPGTRLTVT.

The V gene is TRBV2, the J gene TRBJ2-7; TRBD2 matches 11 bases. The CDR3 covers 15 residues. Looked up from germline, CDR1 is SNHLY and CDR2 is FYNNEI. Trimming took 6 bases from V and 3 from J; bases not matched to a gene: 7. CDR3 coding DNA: TGTGCCAGCAGACGAACCGGGACTAGCGGCTACGAGCAGTACTTC. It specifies CASRRTGTSGYEQYF.

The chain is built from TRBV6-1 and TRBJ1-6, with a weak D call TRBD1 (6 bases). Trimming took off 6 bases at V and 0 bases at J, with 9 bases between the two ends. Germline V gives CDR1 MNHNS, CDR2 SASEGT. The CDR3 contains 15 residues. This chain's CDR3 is CASSQDSSYNSPLHF. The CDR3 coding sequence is TGTGCCAGCAGCCAGGACAGCTCCTATAATTCACCCCTCCACTTT.

CDR3 loop: CASSPRGAGVGDTQYF. In DNA, the CDR3 is TGTGCCAGCAGCCCAAGAGGGGCGGGAGTGGGAGATACGCAGTATTTT. The J gene is TRBJ2-3, the V gene TRBV9, with 7 nucleotides matching TRBD2. The length of the CDR3 is 16 residues. CDR1 SGDLS and CDR2 YYNGEE come from the germline V gene. Unmatched junction bases numbered 13, after V lost 4 bases and J lost 5 bases.

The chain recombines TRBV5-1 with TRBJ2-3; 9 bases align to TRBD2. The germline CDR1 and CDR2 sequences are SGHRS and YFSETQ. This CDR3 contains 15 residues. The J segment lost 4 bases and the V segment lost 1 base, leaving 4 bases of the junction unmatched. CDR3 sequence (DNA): TGCGCCAGCAGCTTGCTGTTAGCGGGAGCAGATACGCAGTATTTT. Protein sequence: CASSLLLAGADTQYF.

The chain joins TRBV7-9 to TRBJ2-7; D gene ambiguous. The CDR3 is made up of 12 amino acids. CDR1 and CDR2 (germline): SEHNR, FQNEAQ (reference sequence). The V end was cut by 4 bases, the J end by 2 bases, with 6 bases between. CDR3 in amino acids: CASSSLTYEQYF. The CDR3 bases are TGTGCCAGCAGCTCCTTAACCTACGAGCAGTACTTC.

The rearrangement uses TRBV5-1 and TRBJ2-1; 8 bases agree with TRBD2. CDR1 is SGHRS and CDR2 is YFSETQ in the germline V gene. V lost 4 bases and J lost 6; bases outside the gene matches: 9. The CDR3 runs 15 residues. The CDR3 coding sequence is TGCGCCAGCAGCACAATTAGCGGGATCGCCAATGAGCAGTTCTTC. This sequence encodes CASSTISGIANEQFF.

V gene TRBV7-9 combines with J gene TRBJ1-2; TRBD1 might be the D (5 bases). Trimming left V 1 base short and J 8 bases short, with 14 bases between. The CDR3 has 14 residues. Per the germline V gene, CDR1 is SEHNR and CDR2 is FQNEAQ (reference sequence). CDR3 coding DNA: TGTGCCAGCAGCTTAGACGCAGGGATCGGCGGCTACACCTTC. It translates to CASSLDAGIGGYTF.

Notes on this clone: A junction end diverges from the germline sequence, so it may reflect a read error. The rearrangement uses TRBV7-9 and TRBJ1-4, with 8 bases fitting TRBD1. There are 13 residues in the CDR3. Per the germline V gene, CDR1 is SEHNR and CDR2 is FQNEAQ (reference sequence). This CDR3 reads CSSSFGQGSKLFF. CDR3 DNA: TGTTCCAGCAGCTTCGGACAGGGATCTAAACTGTTTTTT. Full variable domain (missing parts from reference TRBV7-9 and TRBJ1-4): DTGVSQNPRHKITKRGQNVTFRCDPISEHNRLYWYRQTLGQGPEFLTYFQNEAQLEKSRLLSDRFSAERPKGSFSTLEIQRTEQGDSAMYLCSSSFGQGSKLFFGSGTQLSVL.

In DNA, the CDR3 is TGTGCCAGCAGTGAAGCGGGAGGGACAGATACGCAGTATTTT. This gives the protein CASSEAGGTDTQYF. The J gene is TRBJ2-3, the V gene TRBV6-1, with 7 bases aligning to TRBD2. CDR1 MNHNS and CDR2 SASEGT come from the germline V gene. Losses at the gene ends were 0 bases for V and 3 bases for J; bases not matched to a gene: 0. There are 14 residues in the CDR3.

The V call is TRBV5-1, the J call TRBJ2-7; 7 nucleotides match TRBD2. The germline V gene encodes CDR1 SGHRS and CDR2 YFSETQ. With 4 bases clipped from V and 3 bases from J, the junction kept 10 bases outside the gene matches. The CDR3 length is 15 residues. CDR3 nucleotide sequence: TGCGCCAGCAGCGGGGGGGGGAGGACCAGCTACGAGCAGTACTTC. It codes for CASSGGGRTSYEQYF.